Listed below are T cell receptor beta chains from one sample, sequenced in a study of cytomegalovirus exposure and HLA in healthy donors. Profiling relied on immunoSEQ multiplex PCR, and the TCRdb table lists in-frame clones only, not all of them. The sample holds roughly 130,000 clones, about 80% seen once. Sequencing used PBMCs. The receptors shown here come from a human donor in good health. The CDR3 runs from the conserved cysteine through the conserved F or W. D genes are given only for firm matches. For some rows the clone size is stated as once, few or many, or as a class when expanded; others skip it.

d_call: TRBD1; j_call: TRBJ1-2; clone_size: few; v_call: TRBV6-1; cdr3_nt: TGTGCCAGCGGAATACAGGGGCGGTATGGCTACACCTTC; cdr3_aa: CASGIQGRYGYTF
d_call: -; j_call: TRBJ2-7; clone_size: -; v_call: TRBV11-2; cdr3_nt: TGTGCCAGCAGCCATAAGAGAGGGTTTGGGAGCTCCTACGAGCAGTACTTC; cdr3_aa: CASSHKRGFGSSYEQYF
d_call: -; j_call: TRBJ2-2; clone_size: -; v_call: TRBV7-9; cdr3_nt: TGTGCCAGCAGCTTCGAGCACGCCGGGGAGCTGTTTTTT; cdr3_aa: CASSFEHAGELFF
d_call: -; j_call: TRBJ2-5; clone_size: -; v_call: TRBV18; cdr3_nt: TGTGCCAGCTCACCTGGACAGATTGTAGAGACCCAGTACTTC; cdr3_aa: CASSPGQIVETQYF
d_call: -; j_call: TRBJ2-1; clone_size: -; v_call: TRBV9; cdr3_nt: TGTGCCAGCAGCGTAGCCGGAGGGATACAAGACAATGAGCAGTTCTTC; cdr3_aa: CASSVAGGIQDNEQFF
d_call: -; j_call: TRBJ2-3; clone_size: -; v_call: TRBV7-9; cdr3_nt: TGTGCCAGCACCCTAGTAGCGCGCACAGATACGCAGTATTTT; cdr3_aa: CASTLVARTDTQYF
d_call: -; j_call: TRBJ2-2; clone_size: -; v_call: TRBV6-1; cdr3_nt: TGTGCCAGCAGTCTAACCGGGGAGCTGTTTTTT; cdr3_aa: CASSLTGELFF
d_call: TRBD1; j_call: TRBJ2-7; clone_size: -; v_call: TRBV15; cdr3_nt: TGTGCCACCAGCGGACAGGGTACATCCTACGAGCAGTACTTC; cdr3_aa: CATSGQGTSYEQYF
d_call: -; j_call: TRBJ2-7; clone_size: -; v_call: TRBV2; cdr3_nt: TGTGCCAGCCGGGACACAATAACATTCGAGCAGTACTTC; cdr3_aa: CASRDTITFEQYF
d_call: TRBD1; j_call: TRBJ1-2; clone_size: -; v_call: TRBV2; cdr3_nt: TGTGCCAGCGACAGGGGGCGAGCTAACTATGGCTACACCTTC; cdr3_aa: CASDRGRANYGYTF
d_call: -; j_call: TRBJ1-2; clone_size: -; v_call: TRBV5-4; cdr3_nt: TGTGCCAGCAGCTTGGGGTGGGGGGACTATGGCTACACCTTC; cdr3_aa: CASSLGWGDYGYTF
d_call: TRBD1; j_call: TRBJ1-1; clone_size: -; v_call: TRBV18; cdr3_nt: TGTGCCAGCTCACTAGGGACAGACACTGAAGCTTTCTTT; cdr3_aa: CASSLGTDTEAFF
d_call: TRBD1; j_call: TRBJ1-3; clone_size: -; v_call: TRBV4-1; cdr3_nt: TGCGCCAGCAGCCAAGAAGGGACAGCCTTCTCTGGAAACACCATATATTTT; cdr3_aa: CASSQEGTAFSGNTIYF
d_call: TRBD1; j_call: TRBJ1-1; clone_size: -; v_call: TRBV9; cdr3_nt: TGTGCCAGCAGCGACAGACCAGTGACAGGGATCGGGCCTGAAGCTTTCTTT; cdr3_aa: CASSDRPVTGIGPEAFF
d_call: -; j_call: TRBJ2-3; clone_size: -; v_call: TRBV6-5; cdr3_nt: TGTGCCAGCAGTTTGGGGGGAGAGCAGTATTTT; cdr3_aa: CASSLGGEQYF
d_call: TRBD1; j_call: TRBJ1-2; clone_size: -; v_call: TRBV5-1; cdr3_nt: TGCGCCAGCAGCGTCTTGGGCGCAGGGGGAAGAGGCTACACCTTC; cdr3_aa: CASSVLGAGGRGYTF
d_call: TRBD1; j_call: TRBJ1-6; clone_size: -; v_call: TRBV27; cdr3_nt: TGTGCCAGCAGTAAAACCGGGACAGGGGGCCCCAATAATTCACCCCTCCACTTT; cdr3_aa: CASSKTGTGGPNNSPLHF
d_call: -; j_call: TRBJ2-7; clone_size: -; v_call: TRBV6-5; cdr3_nt: TGTGCCAGCAGAAAAGCCAGGGGTCACTCCTACGAGCAGTACTTC; cdr3_aa: CASRKARGHSYEQYF
d_call: TRBD1; j_call: TRBJ1-3; clone_size: few; v_call: TRBV7-9; cdr3_nt: TGTGCCAGCAGCTCGCAGTCCCCGGGACAGGGGATAGGAAACACCATATATTTT; cdr3_aa: CASSSQSPGQGIGNTIYF
d_call: TRBD2; j_call: TRBJ2-5; clone_size: -; v_call: TRBV9; cdr3_nt: TGTGCCAGCAGCGTTTATGCGGGGGGGGTTTTAGGGCAAGAGACCCAGTACTTC; cdr3_aa: CASSVYAGGVLGQETQYF
d_call: -; j_call: TRBJ2-1; clone_size: -; v_call: TRBV4-1; cdr3_nt: TGCGCCAGCAGCGTTATCAGGACAACCGCGTTCGATGAGCAGTTCTTC; cdr3_aa: CASSVIRTTAFDEQFF
d_call: -; j_call: TRBJ1-6; clone_size: -; v_call: TRBV19; cdr3_nt: TGTGCCAGTAGTAGGTGGGGCGCGGGGAATTCACCCCTCCACTTT; cdr3_aa: CASSRWGAGNSPLHF
d_call: TRBD1; j_call: TRBJ1-2; clone_size: -; v_call: TRBV28; cdr3_nt: TGTGCCAGCAGCCGGGACAGGGGTTTGGATGGCTACACCTTC; cdr3_aa: CASSRDRGLDGYTF
d_call: TRBD2; j_call: TRBJ2-5; clone_size: -; v_call: TRBV7-8; cdr3_nt: TGTGCCAGCAGCATGGGGGGGGGATCAGCAGAGACCCAGTACTTC; cdr3_aa: CASSMGGGSAETQYF
d_call: TRBD1; j_call: TRBJ1-2; clone_size: -; v_call: TRBV5-1; cdr3_nt: TGCGCCAGCAGCTACTCGACAGGGGGCTTAGGCTACACCTTC; cdr3_aa: CASSYSTGGLGYTF
d_call: -; j_call: TRBJ2-7; clone_size: -; v_call: TRBV10-1; cdr3_nt: TGCGCCAGCAGTGAGTCGATTGGGGGGGCGCAGTACTTC; cdr3_aa: CASSESIGGAQYF
d_call: -; j_call: TRBJ1-5; clone_size: -; v_call: TRBV28; cdr3_nt: TGTGCCAGCCGTTATGGGGACATCACGAATCAGCCCCAGCATTTT; cdr3_aa: CASRYGDITNQPQHF
d_call: TRBD2; j_call: TRBJ2-3; clone_size: -; v_call: TRBV14; cdr3_nt: TGTGCCAGCAGCCAAGGCGGGGGGGTCACAGATACGCAGTATTTT; cdr3_aa: CASSQGGGVTDTQYF
d_call: -; j_call: TRBJ2-7; clone_size: -; v_call: TRBV6-5; cdr3_nt: TGTGCCAGACAGAACTACGAGCAGTACTTC; cdr3_aa: CARQNYEQYF
d_call: TRBD2; j_call: TRBJ2-1; clone_size: few; v_call: TRBV10-2; cdr3_nt: TGCGCCAGCAGTGATTGGAGGAGCGGGGGGGCTAATGAGCAGTTCTTC; cdr3_aa: CASSDWRSGGANEQFF
d_call: -; j_call: TRBJ1-6; clone_size: -; v_call: TRBV19; cdr3_nt: TGTGCCAGTAGTATTGCTCTATCGGGAATTGGCAACAATTCACCCCTCCACTTT; cdr3_aa: CASSIALSGIGNNSPLHF
d_call: TRBD2; j_call: TRBJ2-5; clone_size: -; v_call: TRBV10-2; cdr3_nt: TGCGCCAGCAGTTCAGCGGGGGGGAAAGAGACCCAGTACTTC; cdr3_aa: CASSSAGGKETQYF
d_call: -; j_call: TRBJ1-6; clone_size: -; v_call: TRBV10-3; cdr3_nt: TGTGCCATCAGGGGGCAGGAAGCTTCACCCCTCCACTTT; cdr3_aa: CAIRGQEASPLHF
d_call: TRBD2; j_call: TRBJ2-7; clone_size: -; v_call: TRBV5-1; cdr3_nt: TGCGCCAGCAGCTTTGCGGGGGACCACTACGAGCAGTACTTC; cdr3_aa: CASSFAGDHYEQYF
d_call: -; j_call: TRBJ1-5; clone_size: few; v_call: TRBV7-2; cdr3_nt: TGTGCCAGCAGCTTACTCGGGGTAAGCAATCAGCCCCAGCATTTT; cdr3_aa: CASSLLGVSNQPQHF
d_call: -; j_call: TRBJ1-1; clone_size: -; v_call: TRBV6-6; cdr3_nt: TGTGCCAGCAGTTACACCTCAGAGAACACTGAAGCTTTCTTT; cdr3_aa: CASSYTSENTEAFF
d_call: -; j_call: TRBJ2-3; clone_size: -; v_call: TRBV13; cdr3_nt: TGTGCCAGCAAGGCGGAAATCACAGATACGCAGTATTTT; cdr3_aa: CASKAEITDTQYF
d_call: TRBD1; j_call: TRBJ1-6; clone_size: -; v_call: TRBV4-1; cdr3_nt: TGCGCCAGCAGCCGGAACCGGGACAGGGGGTTTAATTCACCCCTCCACTTT; cdr3_aa: CASSRNRDRGFNSPLHF
d_call: TRBD1; j_call: TRBJ1-5; clone_size: few; v_call: TRBV6-1; cdr3_nt: TGTGCCAGCAGTGCAAACCCAGGGGGCGCGGGTCAGCCCCAGCATTTT; cdr3_aa: CASSANPGGAGQPQHF
d_call: -; j_call: TRBJ2-2; clone_size: -; v_call: TRBV5-4; cdr3_nt: TGTGCCAGCAGCTTGGCGGCAGGGGCCACCGGGGAGCTGTTTTTT; cdr3_aa: CASSLAAGATGELFF
d_call: TRBD1; j_call: TRBJ1-1; clone_size: -; v_call: TRBV5-3; cdr3_nt: TGTGCCAGAAGCACCCGGACAGGGAACGGGAACACTGAAGCTTTCTTT; cdr3_aa: CARSTRTGNGNTEAFF
d_call: TRBD1; j_call: TRBJ1-4; clone_size: many; v_call: TRBV7-6; cdr3_nt: TGTGCCAGCAGCCCGGTCCCGGACAGGGGGCGAGAAAAACTGTTTTTT; cdr3_aa: CASSPVPDRGREKLFF
d_call: TRBD1; j_call: TRBJ1-1; clone_size: few; v_call: TRBV10-3; cdr3_nt: TGTGCCATCAGTGACGGACAGGGAAGGACTGAAGCTTTCTTT; cdr3_aa: CAISDGQGRTEAFF
d_call: -; j_call: TRBJ2-7; clone_size: -; v_call: TRBV2; cdr3_nt: TGTGCCAGCAGTGTCAGGGCCTCCTACGAGCAGTACTTC; cdr3_aa: CASSVRASYEQYF
d_call: -; j_call: TRBJ1-2; clone_size: -; v_call: TRBV19; cdr3_nt: TGTGCCAGTACCTTTACCGGAGTCTATGGCTACACCTTC; cdr3_aa: CASTFTGVYGYTF